This paragraph covers one T cell receptor beta chain sequence. Its antigen is as yet unknown. The primer mix had 60 Vbeta and 13 Jbeta primers. Data came from immunoSEQ multiplex PCR; TCRdb stores just in-frame clones and leaves some out. The sample gives under 200,000 clones, 68% of which show up once; less than 1.5% is in the top ten. The sample originates from a study of cytomegalovirus exposure and HLA in healthy donors. Germline CDR1 reads MDHEN; CDR2 reads SYDVKM. Trimming at V came to 5 bases and at J to 4 bases, leaving 6 bases not matched to a gene. The CDR3 length is 15 residues. Study-wide points: A few chains linked to CMV were shown in vitro to be specific for CMV antigens.

This clonotype was obtained from a man in his fifties or sixties in good health and CMV-seronegative. The J gene is TRBJ1-1, the V gene TRBV28; 11 bases align to TRBD1. The sample comprised PBMCs. CDR3 coding DNA: TGTGCCAGCAGTGGCCGGGACAGGGGGACCACTGAAGCTTTCTTT. This translates into CASSGRDRGTTEAFF.